This T cell receptor beta chain was sequenced during a study of cytomegalovirus exposure and HLA in healthy donors. Whole-study findings and limits: Apparent HLA restriction characterized most CMV-associated TCR beta chains in a later analysis. Among immune exposure information, only CMV serostatus was available. The authors later linked a missense DCLRE1C variant to TCR beta V- and J-gene trimming.

In the PCR, 60 Vbeta and 13 Jbeta primers were used. Assay: immunoSEQ multiplex PCR; the TCRdb copy retains only in-frame clones and omits some. The sample consists of approximately 140,000 clones, 78% of them appearing once. Details on this clone: Its cognate antigen is unknown.

The CDR3 extends over 16 amino acids. The V segment lost 1 base and the J segment 2 bases; nucleotides outside the gene matches: 3. CDR1 is MGHRA, CDR2 YSYEKL, per germline. The chain recombines TRBV4-1 with TRBJ1-2; TRBD1 matches at 11 bases. The TCR sequence derives from a male donor in good health and CMV-seronegative. The sequencing sample was made of PBMCs. The CDR3 DNA is TGCGCCAGCAGCCAAGGGGGACAGGGGGGAAACTATGGCTACACCTTC. Translated, it gives CASSQGGQGGNYGYTF.